This paragraph covers one T cell receptor beta chain sequence. This clonotype was recorded at least ten times. No antigen is known for it. No base quality values were provided; no much bigger clone lies one nucleotide off. CDR1 SGHTA and CDR2 FQGNSA are derived from the germline V gene. The junction shows trimming of 1 base on V and 3 bases on J, and the gene matches do not reach 5 bases of it. The CDR3 contains 15 residues, cysteine and phenylalanine counted. Only the CDR3 DNA stays, 45 bases, in frame from base 1. The sample's time point, from its label and the paper: pre-sensitization, week 0. The intended sense of this specimen's treatment or condition label: therapeutic diphenylcyclopropenone sensitization with weekly scalp DPC. Blood at each patch-test visit was drawn before the patch test was applied. To be eligible, patients had to be aged 18 to 70, diagnosed with alopecia and judged suitable for DPC therapy, while pregnant patients were excluded. Total RNA was extracted from unfractionated whole blood that had been collected in Tempus Blood RNA tubes.

The sample belongs to a study of human T cells and chemical hapten exposure (dated by TCRdb to the early 2020s). As for the study more broadly: For sensitization, 2% DPC in acetone was applied to a roughly 2 cm by roughly 2 cm area of upper inner arm skin. Blood samples were taken from patients before sensitization (week 0) and then at 2, 6 and about 24 weeks after DPC sensitization. Blood for TCR sequencing was provided by twenty-nine alopecia patients at one to four time points (pre-sensitization, 2, 6 and 24 weeks). Patch tests used Finn chambers with 0.01% DPC on the upper back, scored after 6 days by International Contact Dermatitis Research Group standards. Weekly therapeutic DPC doses were additionally applied to the scalp of patients throughout the approximately 23-week study period. Peripheral blood TCR repertoire changes were tracked in vivo in alopecia patients during primary and secondary sensitization to the hapten diphenylcyclopropenone (DPC). Most of the patients in the cohort were female, and the cohort covered alopecia areata with under or over 50% scalp involvement, alopecia totalis and alopecia universalis. Libraries were combined into a pool for sequencing, and differences in TCR yield between samples came mainly from small differences in library volumes within the pool. The full study reports these points: All patients had alopecia, a presumed autoimmune disease, so their immune response might differ from that of healthy individuals. The number of PT1 expanded TCRs positively correlated with patch test score, significant at thresholds 8, 16 and 32 but not 4. Compared with pre-sensitization or healthy control sets, expanded TCRs formed significantly more large CDR3 similarity clusters, which is consistent with antigen-driven responses. The number of TCRs above 1 in 1000 frequency did not change with DPC sensitization; there was no evidence of global repertoire structure alterations. Repeated subsampling changed both the strength of the expansion versus patch-test correlation and the threshold at which the correlation became significant.

The library was produced with RACE. Sequenced using a NextSeq 500. During library preparation, unique molecular identifiers were attached to individual cDNA molecules so that TCRs could be counted in a quantitative, reproducible way. From each blood RNA sample, both TCR alpha and TCR beta chains were sequenced. Concerning the study's data processing: The median number of TCRs per sample was approximately 98,000, ranging from 23,224 to 690,600. V, J and CDR3 annotation of the TCR reads was carried out using the Decombinator software suite. For PS versus PT1 abundance plots, all samples were subsampled to the same number of TCRs (28,000). TCRs were defined as expanded if absent before sensitization and observed at least eight times at the 2-week time point. The public reads were reanalyzed by TCRdb: fastp trimming at Q25, MiXCR alignment, in-frame beta chains only. Duplicate CDR3 protein sequences are folded into a single record with the most common DNA and genes. It is TCRdb's table, rather than the study itself, that gives the V and J calls and clone size. In this sample the table shows 240,000 or so distinct CDR3 sequences, roughly 8.9% of which occur a single time. The ten largest make up over 2% of the sample.

This sequence uses TRBV7-2 and TRBJ1-2, and TRBD1 aligns with 7 junction nucleotides. The TCR comes from a woman aged 40 to 50 with alopecia areata. Some clones in this sample may be carry-over from other donors' samples. Sequencing used whole blood, obtained in connection with sensitization to the hapten diphenylcyclopropenone (DPC). The CDR3 has the sequence CASSLVAGGDYGYTF. The nucleotide sequence reads as follows: TGTGCCAGCAGCTTAGTCGCAGGGGGTGACTATGGCTACACCTTC.